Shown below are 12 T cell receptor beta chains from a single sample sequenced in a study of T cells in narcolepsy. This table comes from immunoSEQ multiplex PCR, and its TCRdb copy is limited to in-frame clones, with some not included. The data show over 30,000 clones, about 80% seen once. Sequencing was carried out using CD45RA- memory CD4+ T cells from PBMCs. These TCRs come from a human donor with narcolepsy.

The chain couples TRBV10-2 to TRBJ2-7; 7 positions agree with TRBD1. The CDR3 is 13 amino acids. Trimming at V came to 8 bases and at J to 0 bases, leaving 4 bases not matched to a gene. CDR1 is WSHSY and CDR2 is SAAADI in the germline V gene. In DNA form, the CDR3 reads TGCGCCAGCCGGGGACAGAGCTCCTACGAGCAGTACTTC. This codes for CASRGQSSYEQYF.

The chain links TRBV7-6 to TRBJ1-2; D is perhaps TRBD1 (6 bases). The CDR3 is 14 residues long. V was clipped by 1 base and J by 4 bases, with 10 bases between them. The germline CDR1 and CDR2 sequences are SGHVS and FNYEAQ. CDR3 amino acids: CASSLGTAIYGYTF. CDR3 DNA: TGTGCCAGCAGCTTAGGGACAGCGATCTATGGCTACACCTTC. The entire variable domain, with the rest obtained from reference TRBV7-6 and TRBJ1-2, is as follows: GAGVSQSPRYKVTKRGQDVALRCDPISGHVSLYWYRQALGQGPEFLTYFNYEAQQDKSGLPNDRFSAERPEGSISTLTIQRTEQRDSAMYRCASSLGTAIYGYTFGSGTRLTVV.

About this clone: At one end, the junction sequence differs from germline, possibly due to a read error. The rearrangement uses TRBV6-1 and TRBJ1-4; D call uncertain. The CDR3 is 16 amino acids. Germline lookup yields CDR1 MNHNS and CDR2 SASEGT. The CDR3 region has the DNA TGTGCCAGCAGTCAAGCGGTGCGGGTTCGGGTTGAAAAACTGTTTTTT. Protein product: CASSQAVRVRVEKLFF.

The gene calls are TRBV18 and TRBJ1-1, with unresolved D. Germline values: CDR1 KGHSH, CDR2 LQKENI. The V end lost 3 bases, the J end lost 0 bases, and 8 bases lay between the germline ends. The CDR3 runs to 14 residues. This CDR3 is CASSPEQMNTEAFF. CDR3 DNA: TGTGCCAGCTCACCTGAACAGATGAACACTGAAGCTTTCTTT.

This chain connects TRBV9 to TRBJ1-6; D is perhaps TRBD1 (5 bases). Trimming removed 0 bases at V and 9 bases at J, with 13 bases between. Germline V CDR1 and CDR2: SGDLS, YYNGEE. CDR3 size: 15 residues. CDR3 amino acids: CASSVGAGKGSPLHF. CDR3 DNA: TGTGCCAGCAGCGTAGGGGCAGGGAAGGGTTCACCCCTCCACTTT.

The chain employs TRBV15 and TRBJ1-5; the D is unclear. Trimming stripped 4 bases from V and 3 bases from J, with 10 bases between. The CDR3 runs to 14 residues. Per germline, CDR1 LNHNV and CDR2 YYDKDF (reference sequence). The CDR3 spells CATSNGRLNQPQHF. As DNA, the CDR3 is TGTGCCACCAGCAATGGACGTCTCAATCAGCCCCAGCATTTT. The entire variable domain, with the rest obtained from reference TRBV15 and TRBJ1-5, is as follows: DAMVIQNPRYQVTQFGKPVTLSCSQTLNHNVMYWYQQKSSQAPKLLFHYYDKDFNNEADTPDNFQSRRPNTSFCFLDIRSPGLGDTAMYLCATSNGRLNQPQHFGDGTRLSIL.

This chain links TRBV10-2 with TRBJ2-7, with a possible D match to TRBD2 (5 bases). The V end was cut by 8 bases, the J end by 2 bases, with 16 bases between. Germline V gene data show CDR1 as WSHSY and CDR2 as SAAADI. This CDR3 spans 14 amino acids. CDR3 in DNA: TGCGCCAGCCGACTGGCACCGGGGACCTACGAGCAGTACTTC. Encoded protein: CASRLAPGTYEQYF.

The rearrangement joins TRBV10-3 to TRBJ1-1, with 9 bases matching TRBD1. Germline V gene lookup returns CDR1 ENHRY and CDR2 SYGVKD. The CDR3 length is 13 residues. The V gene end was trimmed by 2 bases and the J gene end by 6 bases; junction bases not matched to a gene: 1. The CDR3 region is CAISERTGAEAFF. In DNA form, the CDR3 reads TGTGCCATCAGTGAGAGGACAGGGGCTGAAGCTTTCTTT.

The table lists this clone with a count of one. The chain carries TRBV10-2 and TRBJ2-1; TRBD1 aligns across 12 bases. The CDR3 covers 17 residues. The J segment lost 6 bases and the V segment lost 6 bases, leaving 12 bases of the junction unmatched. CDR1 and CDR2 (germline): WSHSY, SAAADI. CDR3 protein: CASSAAPGQGAPNEQFF. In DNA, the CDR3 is TGCGCCAGCAGCGCAGCCCCGGGACAGGGGGCACCCAATGAGCAGTTCTTC.

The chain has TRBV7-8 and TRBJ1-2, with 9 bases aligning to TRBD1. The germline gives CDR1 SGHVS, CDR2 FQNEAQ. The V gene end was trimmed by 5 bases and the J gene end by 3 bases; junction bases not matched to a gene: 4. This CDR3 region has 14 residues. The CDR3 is CASSQRQGDYGYTF. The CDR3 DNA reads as TGTGCCAGCAGCCAAAGACAGGGGGACTATGGCTACACCTTC. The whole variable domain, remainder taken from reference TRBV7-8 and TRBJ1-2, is GAGVSQSPRYKVAKRGQDVALRCDPISGHVSLFWYQQALGQGPEFLTYFQNEAQLDKSGLPSDRFFAERPEGSVSTLKIQRTQQEDSAVYLCASSQRQGDYGYTFGSGTRLTVV.

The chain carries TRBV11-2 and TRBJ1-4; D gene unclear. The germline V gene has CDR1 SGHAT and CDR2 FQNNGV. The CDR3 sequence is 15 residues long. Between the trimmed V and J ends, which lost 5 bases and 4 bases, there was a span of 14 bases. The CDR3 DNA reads TGTGCCAGCAGCGCCCTAGACGGTATTAATGAAAAACTGTTTTTT. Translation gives CASSALDGINEKLFF.

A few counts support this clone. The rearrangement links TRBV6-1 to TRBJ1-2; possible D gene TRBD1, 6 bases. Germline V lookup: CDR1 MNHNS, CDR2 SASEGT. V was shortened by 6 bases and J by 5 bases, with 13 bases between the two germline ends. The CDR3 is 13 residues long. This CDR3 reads CASRLDSTYGYTF. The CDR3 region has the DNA TGTGCCAGCAGATTGGACAGTACGTATGGCTACACCTTC.